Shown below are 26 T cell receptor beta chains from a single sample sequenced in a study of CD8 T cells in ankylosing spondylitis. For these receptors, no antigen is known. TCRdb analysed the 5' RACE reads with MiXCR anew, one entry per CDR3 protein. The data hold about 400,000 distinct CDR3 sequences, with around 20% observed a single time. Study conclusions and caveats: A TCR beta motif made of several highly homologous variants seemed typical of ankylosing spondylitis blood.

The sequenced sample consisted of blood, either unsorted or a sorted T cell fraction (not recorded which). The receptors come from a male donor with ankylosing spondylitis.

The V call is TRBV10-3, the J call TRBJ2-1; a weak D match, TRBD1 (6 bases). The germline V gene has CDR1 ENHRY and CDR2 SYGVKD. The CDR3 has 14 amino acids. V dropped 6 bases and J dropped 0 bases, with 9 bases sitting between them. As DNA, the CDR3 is TGTGCCATCAGGGGGGACATCTCCTACAATGAGCAGTTCTTC. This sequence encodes CAIRGDISYNEQFF.

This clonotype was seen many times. The CDR3 reads CSVGNLGPTNSYEQYF. The CDR3 nucleotides are TGCAGCGTTGGGAACTTGGGACCGACAAACTCCTACGAGCAGTACTTC. This chain joins TRBV29-1 and TRBJ2-7; D may correspond to TRBD1 or TRBD2 (5 bases each). The CDR3 has 16 amino acids. Trimming took off 4 bases at V and 0 bases at J, with 19 bases between the two ends. Germline V gene sequence: CDR1 SQVTM, CDR2 ANQGSEA.

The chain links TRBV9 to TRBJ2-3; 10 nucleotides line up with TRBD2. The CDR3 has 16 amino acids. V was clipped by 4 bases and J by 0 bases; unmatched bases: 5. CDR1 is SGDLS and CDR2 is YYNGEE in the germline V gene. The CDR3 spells CASSFGLAESTDTQYF. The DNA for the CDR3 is TGTGCCAGCAGCTTCGGACTAGCGGAAAGCACAGATACGCAGTATTTT.

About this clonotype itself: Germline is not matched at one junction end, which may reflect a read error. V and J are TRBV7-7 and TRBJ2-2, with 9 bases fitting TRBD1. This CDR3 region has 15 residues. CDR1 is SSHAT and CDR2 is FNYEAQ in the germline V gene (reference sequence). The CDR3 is CASSSQGAEGGELFF. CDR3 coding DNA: TGTGCTAGCAGCTCACAGGGGGCTGAGGGCGGGGAGCTGTTTTTT.

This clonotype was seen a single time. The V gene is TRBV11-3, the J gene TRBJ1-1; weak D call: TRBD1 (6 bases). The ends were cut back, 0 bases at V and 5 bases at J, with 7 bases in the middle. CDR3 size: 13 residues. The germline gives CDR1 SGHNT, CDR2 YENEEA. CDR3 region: CASSLEGATEAFF. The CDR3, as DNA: TGTGCCAGCAGCTTAGAGGGGGCAACTGAAGCTTTCTTT.

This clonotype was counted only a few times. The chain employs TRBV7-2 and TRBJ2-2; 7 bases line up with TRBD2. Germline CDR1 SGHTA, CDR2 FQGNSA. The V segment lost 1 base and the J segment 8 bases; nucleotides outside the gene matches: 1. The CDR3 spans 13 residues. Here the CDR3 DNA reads TGTGCCAGCAGCTTAGTACTAGCGGGGGAGCTGTTTTTT. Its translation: CASSLVLAGELFF.

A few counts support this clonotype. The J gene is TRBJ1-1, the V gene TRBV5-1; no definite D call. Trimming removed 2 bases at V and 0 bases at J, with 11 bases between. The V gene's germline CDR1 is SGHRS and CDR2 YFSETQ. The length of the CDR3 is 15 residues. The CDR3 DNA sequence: TGCGCCAGCAGCTTTCATAGCCGTATGAACACTGAAGCTTTCTTT. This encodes CASSFHSRMNTEAFF.

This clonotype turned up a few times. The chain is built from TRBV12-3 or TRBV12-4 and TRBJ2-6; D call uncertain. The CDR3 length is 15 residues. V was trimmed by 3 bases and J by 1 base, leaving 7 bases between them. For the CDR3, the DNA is TGTGCCAGCAGTTTTCGGGCTTCTGGGGCCAACGTCCTGACTTTC. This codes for CASSFRASGANVLTF.

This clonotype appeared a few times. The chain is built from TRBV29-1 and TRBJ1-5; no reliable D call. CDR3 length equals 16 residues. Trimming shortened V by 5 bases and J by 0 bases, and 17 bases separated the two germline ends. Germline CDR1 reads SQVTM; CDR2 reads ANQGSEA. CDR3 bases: TGCAGCGTTTTTTTCGGTTCTTACAATAGCAATCAGCCCCAGCATTTT. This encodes CSVFFGSYNSNQPQHF.

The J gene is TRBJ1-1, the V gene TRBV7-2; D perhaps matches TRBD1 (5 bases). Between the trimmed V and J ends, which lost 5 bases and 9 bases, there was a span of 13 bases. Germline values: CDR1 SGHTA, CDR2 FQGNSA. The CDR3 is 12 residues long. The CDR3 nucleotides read TGTGCCAGCAGCCCATCGGCAGGGCAAGCTTTCTTT. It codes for CASSPSAGQAFF.

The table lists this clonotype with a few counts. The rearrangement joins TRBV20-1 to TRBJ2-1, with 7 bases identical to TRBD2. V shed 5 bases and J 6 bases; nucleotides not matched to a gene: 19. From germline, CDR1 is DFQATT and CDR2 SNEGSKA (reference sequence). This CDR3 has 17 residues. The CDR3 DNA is TGCAGTGCTCGTGCGGCGCCCCCCTTCTCGGGGGGCAATGAGCAGTTCTTC. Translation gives CSARAAPPFSGGNEQFF.

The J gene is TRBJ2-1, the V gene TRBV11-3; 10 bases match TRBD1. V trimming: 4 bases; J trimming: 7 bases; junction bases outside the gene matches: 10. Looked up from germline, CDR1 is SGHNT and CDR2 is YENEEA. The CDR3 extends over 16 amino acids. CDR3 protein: CASSSARQGARNEQFF. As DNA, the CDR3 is TGTGCCAGCAGCTCAGCTCGACAGGGGGCGCGTAATGAGCAGTTCTTC.

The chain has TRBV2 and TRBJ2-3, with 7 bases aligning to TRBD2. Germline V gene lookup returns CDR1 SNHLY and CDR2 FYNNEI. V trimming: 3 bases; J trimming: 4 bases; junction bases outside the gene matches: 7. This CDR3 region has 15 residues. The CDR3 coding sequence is TGTGCCAGCAGTGAGGCGACTAGCAGCGCAGATACGCAGTATTTT. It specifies CASSEATSSADTQYF.

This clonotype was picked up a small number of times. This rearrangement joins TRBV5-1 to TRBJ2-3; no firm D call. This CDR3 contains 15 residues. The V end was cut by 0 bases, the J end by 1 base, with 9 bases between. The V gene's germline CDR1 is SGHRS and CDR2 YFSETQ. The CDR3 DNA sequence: TGCGCCAGCAGCTTGGAGGGTTCGCGCACAGATACGCAGTATTTT. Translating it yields CASSLEGSRTDTQYF.

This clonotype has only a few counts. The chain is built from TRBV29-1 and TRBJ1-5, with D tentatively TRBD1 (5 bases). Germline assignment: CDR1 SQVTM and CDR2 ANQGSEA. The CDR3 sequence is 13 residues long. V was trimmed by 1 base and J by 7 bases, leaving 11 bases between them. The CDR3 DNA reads TGCAGCGTTGAAGGGAGGGGTGGGCAGCCCCAGCATTTT. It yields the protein CSVEGRGGQPQHF.

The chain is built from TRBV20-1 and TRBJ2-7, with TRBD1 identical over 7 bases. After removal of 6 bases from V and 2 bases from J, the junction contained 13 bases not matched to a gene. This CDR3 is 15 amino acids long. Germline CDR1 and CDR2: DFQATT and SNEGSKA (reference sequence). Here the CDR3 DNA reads TGCAGTGCCAATAATGACAGGGCCAGAGCCTACGAGCAGTACTTC. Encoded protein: CSANNDRARAYEQYF.

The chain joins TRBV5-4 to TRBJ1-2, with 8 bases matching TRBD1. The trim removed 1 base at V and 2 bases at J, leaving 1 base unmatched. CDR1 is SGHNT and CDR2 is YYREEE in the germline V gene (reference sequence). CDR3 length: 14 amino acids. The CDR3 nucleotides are TGTGCCAGCAGCTTGTGGACAGGGAACTATGGCTACACCTTC. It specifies CASSLWTGNYGYTF.

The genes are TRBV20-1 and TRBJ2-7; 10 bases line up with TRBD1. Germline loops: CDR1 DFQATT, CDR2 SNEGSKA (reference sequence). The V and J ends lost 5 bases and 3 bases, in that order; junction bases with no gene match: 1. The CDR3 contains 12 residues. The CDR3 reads CSAGDRGYEQYF. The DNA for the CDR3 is TGCAGTGCTGGGGACAGGGGCTACGAGCAGTACTTC.

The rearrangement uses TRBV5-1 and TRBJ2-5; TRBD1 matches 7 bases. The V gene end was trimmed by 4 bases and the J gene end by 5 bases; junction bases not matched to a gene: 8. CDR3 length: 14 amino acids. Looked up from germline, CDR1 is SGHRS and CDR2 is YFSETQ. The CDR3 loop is CASSPTGTVETQYF. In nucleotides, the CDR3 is TGCGCCAGCAGCCCGACAGGGACGGTCGAGACCCAGTACTTC.

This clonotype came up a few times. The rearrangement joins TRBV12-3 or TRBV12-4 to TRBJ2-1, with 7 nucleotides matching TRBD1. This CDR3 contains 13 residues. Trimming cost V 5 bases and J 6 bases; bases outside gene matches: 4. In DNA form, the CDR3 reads TGTGCCAGCAGTATCGACAGGGTCAATGAGCAGTTCTTC. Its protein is CASSIDRVNEQFF.

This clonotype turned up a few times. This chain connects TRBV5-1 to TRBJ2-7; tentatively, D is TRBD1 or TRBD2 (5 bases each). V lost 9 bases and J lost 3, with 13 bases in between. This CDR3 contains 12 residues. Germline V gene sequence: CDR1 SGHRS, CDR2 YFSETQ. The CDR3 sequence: CATGRDVYEQYF. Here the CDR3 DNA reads TGCGCCACCGGACGGGACGTCTACGAGCAGTACTTC. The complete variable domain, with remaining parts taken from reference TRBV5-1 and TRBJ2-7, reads KAGVTQTPRYLIKTRGQQVTLSCSPISGHRSVSWYQQTPGQGLQFLFEYFSETQRNKGNFPGRFSGRQFSNSRSEMNVSTLELGDSALYLCATGRDVYEQYFGPGTRLTVT.

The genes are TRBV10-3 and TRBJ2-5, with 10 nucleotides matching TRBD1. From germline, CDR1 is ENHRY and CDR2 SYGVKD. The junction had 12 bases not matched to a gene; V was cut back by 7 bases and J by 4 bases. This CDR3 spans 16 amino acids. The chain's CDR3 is CAIKAGTGDPRETQYF. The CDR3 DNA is TGTGCCATCAAGGCCGGGACAGGGGACCCCCGAGAGACCCAGTACTTC.

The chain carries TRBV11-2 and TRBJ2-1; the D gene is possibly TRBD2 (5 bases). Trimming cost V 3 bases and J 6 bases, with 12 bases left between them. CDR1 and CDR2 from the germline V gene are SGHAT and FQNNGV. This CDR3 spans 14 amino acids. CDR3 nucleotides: TGTGCCAGCAGCTTTGTGGGAGTGGGCAATGAGCAGTTCTTC. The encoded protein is CASSFVGVGNEQFF.

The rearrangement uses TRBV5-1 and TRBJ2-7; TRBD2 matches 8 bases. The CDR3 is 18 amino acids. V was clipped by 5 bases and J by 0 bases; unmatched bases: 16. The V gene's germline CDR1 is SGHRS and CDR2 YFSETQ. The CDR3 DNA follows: TGCGCCAGCAGGACTTTAGCGGGAACCCTCTTTAGCTCCTACGAGCAGTACTTC. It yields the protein CASRTLAGTLFSSYEQYF.

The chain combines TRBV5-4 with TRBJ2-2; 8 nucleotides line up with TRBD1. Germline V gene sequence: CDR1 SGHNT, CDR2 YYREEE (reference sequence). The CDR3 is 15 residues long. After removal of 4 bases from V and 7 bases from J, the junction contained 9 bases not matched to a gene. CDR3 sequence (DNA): TGTGCCAGCAGCGCTGGACAGGGTGAAGTCGGGGAGCTGTTTTTT. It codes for CASSAGQGEVGELFF.

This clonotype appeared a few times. CDR3 residues: CSASRPGVGGSYEQYF. The CDR3, as DNA: TGCAGTGCTAGTCGTCCCGGGGTTGGTGGGTCCTACGAGCAGTACTTC. This rearrangement joins TRBV20-1 to TRBJ2-7; weak D call: TRBD2 (5 bases). The CDR3 totals 16 residues. CDR1 and CDR2 from the germline V gene are DFQATT and SNEGSKA (reference sequence). V gave up 3 bases and J gave up 1 base, with 19 bases separating them.